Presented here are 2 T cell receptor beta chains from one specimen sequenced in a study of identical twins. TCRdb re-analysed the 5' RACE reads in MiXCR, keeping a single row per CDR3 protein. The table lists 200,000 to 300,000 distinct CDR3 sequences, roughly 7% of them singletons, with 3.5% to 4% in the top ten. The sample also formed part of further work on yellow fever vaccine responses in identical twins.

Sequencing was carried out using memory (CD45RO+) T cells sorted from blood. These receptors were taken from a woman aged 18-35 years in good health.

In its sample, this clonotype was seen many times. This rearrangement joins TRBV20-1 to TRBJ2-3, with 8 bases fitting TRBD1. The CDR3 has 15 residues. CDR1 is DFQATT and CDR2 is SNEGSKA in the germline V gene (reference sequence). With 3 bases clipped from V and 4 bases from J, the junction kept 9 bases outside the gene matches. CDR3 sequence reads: CSASHFRGRPDTQYF. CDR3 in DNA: TGCAGTGCTAGTCATTTCAGGGGGCGGCCAGATACGCAGTATTTT.

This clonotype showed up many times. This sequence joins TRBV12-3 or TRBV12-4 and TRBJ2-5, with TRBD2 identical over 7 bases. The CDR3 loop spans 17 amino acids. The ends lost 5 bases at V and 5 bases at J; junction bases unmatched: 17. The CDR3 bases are TGTGCCAGCAGTCCCGGACTAGTTCTTGGTGGGTTGGAGACCCAGTACTTC. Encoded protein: CASSPGLVLGGLETQYF.